This entry lists 18 T cell receptor beta chains sequenced from one sample in a study of OX40 agonist ivuxolimab in advanced cancers. The protocol was immunoSEQ multiplex PCR, while the TCRdb copy is restricted to in-frame clones and leaves out a portion. The sample consists of about 62,000 clones, about 85% of them appearing once. The sample in question was CD4+ or CD8+ T cells sorted from blood, obtained in a trial of the OX40 agonist ivuxolimab. The source of these receptors is an adult with an advanced solid tumor such as melanoma, head and neck, liver or kidney cancer.

The J gene is TRBJ1-2, the V gene TRBV11-2; weak D call: TRBD1 (6 bases). The length of the CDR3 is 15 residues. Between the trimmed V and J ends, which lost 0 bases and 8 bases, there was a span of 16 bases. Germline V CDR1 and CDR2: SGHAT, FQNNGV. Here the CDR3 DNA reads TGTGCCAGCAGCTTAGATCGCGTAACAGGGAACGGCTACACCTTC. The encoded protein is CASSLDRVTGNGYTF.

This chain connects TRBV4-1 to TRBJ1-4; 7 bases are shared with TRBD1. With V trimmed by 4 bases and J by 5 bases, 16 bases remained unmatched. The CDR3 consists of 18 residues. Germline V gene sequence: CDR1 MGHRA, CDR2 YSYEKL. The CDR3 DNA reads TGCGCCAGCAGCCCCAAAACCATTGCCGGGACAGAGAATGAAAAACTGTTTTTT. It translates to CASSPKTIAGTENEKLFF.

The V gene is TRBV6-1, the J gene TRBJ1-1, with 10 bases that match TRBD1. V was clipped by 6 bases and J by 8 bases; unmatched bases: 9. The germline gives CDR1 MNHNS, CDR2 SASEGT. The CDR3 spans 14 residues. The CDR3 loop is CASRIRDRGGEAFF. In DNA form, the CDR3 reads TGTGCCAGCAGGATCCGGGACAGGGGAGGCGAAGCTTTCTTT.

The sample holds one count of this clone. The chain carries TRBV27 and TRBJ2-5; D uncertain. The CDR3 runs to 15 residues. V was cut by 0 bases and J by 6 bases, with 14 bases left in between. Germline CDR1 is MNHEY and CDR2 is SMNVEV (reference sequence). The CDR3 sequence is CASSLSFGSKKTQYF. In DNA form, the CDR3 reads TGTGCCAGCAGTTTATCGTTTGGTAGTAAAAAGACCCAGTACTTC.

The genes are TRBV14 and TRBJ1-5; D uncertain. Germline V gene sequence: CDR1 SGHDN, CDR2 FVKESK. The CDR3 sequence is 13 residues long. V lost 0 bases and J 5 bases, leaving 5 bases between the germline ends. In nucleotides, the CDR3 is TGTGCCAGCAGCCAAGAACGGGATCAGCCCCAGCATTTT. It yields the protein CASSQERDQPQHF.

The V gene is TRBV19, the J gene TRBJ2-1; weak D call: TRBD1 (7 bases). The length of the CDR3 is 14 residues. Trimming removed 4 bases from V and 8 bases from J, with 15 bases in between. Germline CDR1 and CDR2: LNHDA and SQIVND (reference sequence). The DNA for the CDR3 is TGTGCCAGTAGTAAGGAGGGGGCGGTCGATGAGCAGTTCTTC. It encodes CASSKEGAVDEQFF.

The chain couples TRBV30 to TRBJ2-3; 12 positions match TRBD2. V was clipped by 3 bases and J by 5 bases; unmatched bases: 3. The V gene's germline CDR1 is GTSNPN and CDR2 SVGIG (reference sequence). This CDR3 comprises 14 residues. CDR3 in DNA: TGTGCCTGGAGCCCACTAGCGGGAGGAGATACGCAGTATTTT. It translates to CAWSPLAGGDTQYF. Combining the CDR3 with reference TRBV30 and TRBJ2-3 gives the whole variable domain SQTIHQWPATLVQPVGSPLSLECTVEGTSNPNLYWYRQAAGRGLQLLFYSVGIGQISSEVPQNLSASRPQDRQFILSSKKLLLSDSGFYLCAWSPLAGGDTQYFGPGTRLTVL.

The chain links TRBV5-6 to TRBJ1-2; perhaps TRBD1 as D (5 bases). CDR1 is SGHDT and CDR2 is YYEEEE in the germline V gene. The CDR3 extends over 11 amino acids. The V end lost 4 bases, the J end lost 8 bases, and 9 bases lay between the germline ends. CDR3 protein: CASSTGRGYTF. The CDR3 DNA reads as TGTGCCAGCAGCACGGGACGGGGCTACACCTTC.

The rearrangement joins TRBV9 to TRBJ1-3; D gene ambiguous. V gave up 6 bases and J gave up 1 base, with 11 bases separating them. In germline, CDR1 is SGDLS, CDR2 YYNGEE. This CDR3 has 14 amino acids. The CDR3 DNA follows: TGTGCCAGCACCGCCCCCGGGTCTGGAAACACCATATATTTT. Translating it yields CASTAPGSGNTIYF.

The V and J genes are TRBV28 and TRBJ1-1, with D possibly being TRBD1 (6 bases). V dropped 7 bases and J dropped 7 bases, with 22 bases sitting between them. Per germline, CDR1 MDHEN and CDR2 SYDVKM. The CDR3 covers 15 residues. CDR3 DNA sequence: TGTGCCAGCATATTCTTTGGGGGCCTATATGGTGAAGCTTTCTTT. Amino acids: CASIFFGGLYGEAFF.

The rearrangement uses TRBV5-4 and TRBJ2-5; 11 bases fit TRBD2. The CDR3 length is 17 residues. Germline loops: CDR1 SGHNT, CDR2 YYREEE (reference sequence). The junction had 11 bases not matched to a gene; V was cut back by 4 bases and J by 3 bases. In DNA, the CDR3 is TGTGCCAGCAGCCCGGGAGTAGCGGGAGGGTTTAAAGAGACCCAGTACTTC. Protein: CASSPGVAGGFKETQYF. The variable domain in full, completed from reference TRBV5-4 and TRBJ2-5, reads ETGVTQSPTHLIKTRGQQVTLRCSSQSGHNTVSWYQQALGQGPQFIFQYYREEENGRGNFPPRFSGLQFPNYSSELNVNALELDDSALYLCASSPGVAGGFKETQYFGPGTRLLVL.

The chain uses TRBV6-5 and TRBJ1-4, with D perhaps TRBD1 (6 bases). Trimming cost V 10 bases and J 7 bases, with 19 bases left between them. This CDR3 is 14 amino acids long. From germline, CDR1 is MNHEY and CDR2 SVGAGI. DNA of the CDR3: TGTGCCACATCAGTGGGGGGCCTGGTTGAAAAACTGTTTTTT. Translated: CATSVGGLVEKLFF.

The chain combines TRBV2 with TRBJ1-5; 7 bases match TRBD1. The CDR3 contains 15 residues. V dropped 5 bases and J dropped 2; count of bases not matched to a gene: 6. Germline CDR1 reads SNHLY; CDR2 reads FYNNEI. CDR3 bases: TGTGCCAGCAGTTCAACAGGGGTAGGCAATCAGCCCCAGCATTTT. Amino acid sequence: CASSSTGVGNQPQHF.

This chain connects TRBV2 to TRBJ2-2; no definite D call. The CDR3 runs to 14 residues. Germline CDR1 is SNHLY and CDR2 is FYNNEI. V lost 1 base and J lost 3, with 6 bases in between. In DNA form, the CDR3 reads TGTGCCAGCAGTGAAGAGGGATACACCGGGGAGCTGTTTTTT. Amino acid sequence: CASSEEGYTGELFF.

This clone was seen just once. CDR3 sequence (DNA): TGTGCCAGCAAACCTGATAGCGGTTTCAATCAGCCCCAGCATTTT. Protein: CASKPDSGFNQPQHF. The chain couples TRBV28 to TRBJ1-5, with D unresolved. The CDR3 sequence is 15 residues long. Germline V gene sequence: CDR1 MDHEN, CDR2 SYDVKM. Trimming took 7 bases from V and 3 from J, leaving 16 bases between them.

The chain recombines TRBV28 with TRBJ2-3, with TRBD1 matching over 8 bases. CDR1 is MDHEN and CDR2 is SYDVKM in the germline V gene. The CDR3 length is 16 residues. With V trimmed by 5 bases and J by 2 bases, 9 bases remained unmatched. CDR3 nucleotides: TGTGCCAGCAGTATACTACCGACAGGGGTCACAGATACGCAGTATTTT. As protein: CASSILPTGVTDTQYF.

This rearrangement joins TRBV19 to TRBJ2-1; D is ambiguous. The germline CDR1 and CDR2 sequences are LNHDA and SQIVND (reference sequence). The CDR3 covers 13 residues. V shed 3 bases and J shed 7 bases, with 10 bases lying between them. CDR3 amino acids: CASSIFFTNEQFF. CDR3 DNA sequence: TGTGCCAGTAGTATTTTTTTTACAAATGAGCAGTTCTTC.

The rearrangement uses TRBV19 and TRBJ1-2; D not resolved. Looked up from germline, CDR1 is LNHDA and CDR2 is SQIVND (reference sequence). Trimming removed 4 bases from V and 2 bases from J, with 14 bases in between. This CDR3 region has 15 residues. CDR3 coding DNA: TGTGCCAGTAGTACCACCGCTGCCGGGAACTATGGCTACACCTTC. As protein: CASSTTAAGNYGYTF. Full variable domain (remainder filled in from reference TRBV19 and TRBJ1-2): DGGITQSPKYLFRKEGQNVTLSCEQNLNHDAMYWYRQDPGQGLRLIYYSQIVNDFQKGDIAEGYSVSREKKESFPLTVTSAQKNPTAFYLCASSTTAAGNYGYTFGSGTRLTVV.